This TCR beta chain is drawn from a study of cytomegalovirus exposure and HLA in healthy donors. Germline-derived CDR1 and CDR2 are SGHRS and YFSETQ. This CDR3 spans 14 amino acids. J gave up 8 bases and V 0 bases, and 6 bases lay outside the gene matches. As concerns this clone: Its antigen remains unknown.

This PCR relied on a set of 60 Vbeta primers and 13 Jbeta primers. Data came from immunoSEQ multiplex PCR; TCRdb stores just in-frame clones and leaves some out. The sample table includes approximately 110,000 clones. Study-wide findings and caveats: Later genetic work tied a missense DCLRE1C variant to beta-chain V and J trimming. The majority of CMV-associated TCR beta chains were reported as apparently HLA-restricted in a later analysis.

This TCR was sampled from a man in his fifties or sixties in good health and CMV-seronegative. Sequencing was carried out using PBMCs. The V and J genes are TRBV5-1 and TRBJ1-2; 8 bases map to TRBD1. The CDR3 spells CASSLGTGFSGYTF. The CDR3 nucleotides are TGCGCCAGCAGCTTGGGGACAGGGTTTTCAGGCTACACCTTC.